The 30 T cell receptor beta chains reported below all come from one sample, sequenced in a study of cytomegalovirus exposure and HLA in healthy donors. Only in-frame clones appear in the TCRdb table, and some are missing; sequencing was by immunoSEQ multiplex PCR. Of some 150,000 clones listed, roughly 92% were seen once; the top ten hold around 0.7%. Material for sequencing was PBMCs. The receptors shown here come from a man aged 18-30 years in good health and CMV-seronegative.

This chain connects TRBV25-1 to TRBJ2-1, with 16 bases aligning to TRBD2. The CDR3 is 17 amino acids. CDR1 is MGHDK and CDR2 is SYGVNS in the germline V gene. With V trimmed by 3 bases and J by 7 bases, 6 bases remained unmatched. The CDR3 nucleotides are TGTGCCAGCAGTGAGGGACTAGCGGGAGGGCCGTGGAATGAGCAGTTCTTC. Encoded protein: CASSEGLAGGPWNEQFF.

CDR3 amino acids: CASSGLGTPRRGYTF. As DNA, the CDR3 is TGTGCCAGCAGCGGCCTTGGGACACCTCGGCGAGGCTACACCTTC. The chain recombines TRBV9 with TRBJ1-2, with D possibly matching TRBD1 (6 bases). The CDR3 totals 15 residues. The germline V and J ends were trimmed by 3 bases and 8 bases, with 20 bases remaining between them. The germline CDR1 and CDR2 sequences are SGDLS and YYNGEE.

This chain links TRBV12-5 with TRBJ2-7, with TRBD1 matching over 7 bases. The V segment lost 5 bases and the J segment 6 bases; nucleotides outside the gene matches: 7. This CDR3 spans 13 amino acids. The germline V gene has CDR1 LGHNT and CDR2 FRNRAP. CDR3 region: CASGVDRAGEQYV. CDR3 nucleotides: TGTGCTAGTGGTGTAGACAGGGCGGGCGAGCAGTACGTC.

The chain recombines TRBV4-3 with TRBJ2-5; 12 bases fit TRBD2. Germline loops: CDR1 LGHNA, CDR2 YSLEER. CDR3 length equals 18 residues. V was pared by 1 base and J by 2 bases, with 8 bases of the junction left unmatched. The CDR3 is CASSQVLAGGPLQETQYF. The CDR3 coding sequence is TGCGCCAGCAGCCAAGTGCTAGCGGGAGGGCCGTTACAAGAGACCCAGTACTTC.

This chain connects TRBV4-1 to TRBJ1-4; TRBD1 agrees at 7 bases. Germline assignment: CDR1 MGHRA and CDR2 YSYEKL. The J segment lost 8 bases and the V segment lost 0 bases, leaving 9 bases of the junction unmatched. There are 16 residues in the CDR3. CDR3 nucleotides: TGCGCCAGCAGCCAAGAGACAGGGACCCCTTGGGAAAAACTGTTTTTT. Translated, it gives CASSQETGTPWEKLFF.

This clone has a handful of counts. The chain recombines TRBV2 with TRBJ1-2; no clear D gene. The CDR3 consists of 12 residues. CDR1 and CDR2 from the germline V gene are SNHLY and FYNNEI. V was clipped by 3 bases and J by 2 bases, with 4 bases between them. This chain's CDR3 is CASSERNYGYTF. Here the CDR3 DNA reads TGTGCCAGCAGTGAGAGGAACTATGGCTACACCTTC.

V and J are TRBV13 and TRBJ2-2; 9 bases align to TRBD1. V lost 1 base to trimming and J lost 7 bases; unmatched junction nucleotides: 4. The CDR3 is 15 amino acids. Germline lookup yields CDR1 PRHDT and CDR2 FYEKMQ (reference sequence). The CDR3: CASSLAGDRVGELFF. In nucleotides, the CDR3 is TGTGCCAGCAGCTTAGCGGGGGACAGGGTCGGGGAGCTGTTTTTT. The whole variable domain, filled in from reference TRBV13 and TRBJ2-2, reads AAGVIQSPRHLIKEKRETATLKCYPIPRHDTVYWYQQGPGQDPQFLISFYEKMQSDKGSIPDRFSAQQFSDYHSELNMSSLELGDSALYFCASSLAGDRVGELFFGEGSRLTVL.

This chain connects TRBV19 to TRBJ1-1, with D tentatively TRBD1 (5 bases). The CDR3 spans 13 residues. CDR1 is LNHDA and CDR2 is SQIVND in the germline V gene (reference sequence). Trimming cost V 3 bases and J 6 bases, with 11 bases left between them. The CDR3 protein is CASSIFQGPEAFF. The CDR3 nucleotides are TGTGCCAGTAGTATTTTCCAGGGCCCTGAAGCTTTCTTT.

The chain uses TRBV6-5 and TRBJ2-7, with TRBD2 as a possible D gene (6 bases). The germline V gene has CDR1 MNHEY and CDR2 SVGAGI. CDR3 size: 16 residues. Trimming removed 0 bases at V and 3 bases at J, with 15 bases between. This CDR3 is CASSYSFGGKFYEQYF. CDR3 bases: TGTGCCAGCAGTTACTCTTTTGGGGGGAAATTCTACGAGCAGTACTTC.

The chain is built from TRBV19 and TRBJ2-1; possibly TRBD1 for D (5 bases). With 5 bases removed from V and 1 base from J, the gap between germline ends came to 9 bases. There are 14 residues in the CDR3. Per the germline V gene, CDR1 is LNHDA and CDR2 is SQIVND (reference sequence). The CDR3 nucleotides read TGTGCCAGTAGTTGGGGCCAGTCCTACAATGAGCAGTTCTTC. Translation: CASSWGQSYNEQFF.

The rearrangement uses TRBV6-5 and TRBJ2-5; a weak D match, TRBD2 (6 bases). Looked up from germline, CDR1 is MNHEY and CDR2 is SVGAGI. The CDR3 consists of 14 residues. Trimming removed 7 bases at V and 5 bases at J, with 17 bases between. The CDR3 nucleotides are TGTGCCAGCAAGCCACTAGCTATCGGGGAGACCCAGTACTTC. This gives the protein CASKPLAIGETQYF.

This rearrangement joins TRBV19 to TRBJ1-3; 7 bases agree with TRBD1. The V segment lost 6 bases and the J segment 0 bases; nucleotides outside the gene matches: 11. There are 17 residues in the CDR3. Germline CDR1 reads LNHDA; CDR2 reads SQIVND (reference sequence). In DNA form, the CDR3 reads TGTGCCAGTAGGACAGGGCCAACACCGAGCTCTGGAAACACCATATATTTT. It translates to CASRTGPTPSSGNTIYF.

This chain uses TRBV2 with TRBJ2-7; 7 bases are shared with TRBD1. Germline-derived CDR1 and CDR2 are SNHLY and FYNNEI. The trim removed 2 bases at V and 0 bases at J, leaving 10 bases unmatched. This CDR3 has 17 amino acids. The CDR3 region is CASSETPGQISSYEQYF. As DNA, the CDR3 is TGTGCCAGCAGTGAAACCCCGGGACAGATAAGCTCCTACGAGCAGTACTTC.

This chain joins TRBV5-1 and TRBJ1-2, with 8 positions matching TRBD1. The V gene's germline CDR1 is SGHRS and CDR2 YFSETQ. V trimming: 6 bases; J trimming: 8 bases; junction bases outside the gene matches: 12. There are 14 residues in the CDR3. CDR3 nucleotide sequence: TGCGCCAGCAATCCCGGGGCCAGGGGGCAAGGCTACACCTTC. Translated: CASNPGARGQGYTF.

The J gene is TRBJ1-2, the V gene TRBV11-2; D is possibly TRBD1 (6 bases). Per germline, CDR1 SGHAT and CDR2 FQNNGV. Trimming stripped 3 bases from V and 5 bases from J, with 10 bases between. The CDR3 runs 13 residues. The CDR3 DNA follows: TGTGCCAGCAGCTTGGGGGCTATATATGGCTACACCTTC. This gives the protein CASSLGAIYGYTF.

V usage is TRBV13 and J usage is TRBJ2-5; no firm D call. Germline V CDR1 and CDR2: PRHDT, FYEKMQ (reference sequence). The CDR3 is made up of 13 amino acids. V dropped 5 bases and J dropped 1 base, with 8 bases sitting between them. The DNA for the CDR3 is TGTGCCAGCAGCATCCGGTCCCAAGAGACCCAGTACTTC. Translation: CASSIRSQETQYF.

CDR3 protein: CASGFNRGSDNEQFF. In nucleotides, the CDR3 is TGTGCTAGTGGTTTTAACAGGGGGTCTGACAATGAGCAGTTCTTC. This chain links TRBV12-5 with TRBJ2-1; 8 positions match TRBD1. Trimming took 3 bases from V and 5 from J; bases not matched to a gene: 6. The CDR3 consists of 15 residues. Germline loops: CDR1 LGHNT, CDR2 FRNRAP. Full variable domain (outside the CDR3, taken from reference TRBV12-5 and TRBJ2-1): DARVTQTPRHKVTEMGQEVTMRCQPILGHNTVFWYRQTMMQGLELLAYFRNRAPLDDSGMPKDRFSAEMPDATLATLKIQPSEPRDSAVYFCASGFNRGSDNEQFFGPGTRLTVL.

The chain has TRBV14 and TRBJ2-1; TRBD2 matches 12 bases. J was trimmed by 2 bases and V by 4 bases; bases with no gene match: 9. The CDR3 covers 18 residues. The germline V gene has CDR1 SGHDN and CDR2 FVKESK. The CDR3 sequence: CASSRLAGGPITYNEQFF. CDR3 DNA sequence: TGTGCCAGCAGCCGGCTAGCGGGGGGGCCGATAACCTACAATGAGCAGTTCTTC.

This clone was seen just once. This chain connects TRBV7-2 to TRBJ2-3; 9 nucleotides match TRBD2. The CDR3 has 15 residues. V gave up 5 bases and J gave up 4 bases; unmatched junction bases: 7. Per the germline V gene, CDR1 is SGHTA and CDR2 is FQGNSA. The CDR3 spells CASSLGAGGPDTQYF. The DNA of the CDR3 is TGTGCCAGCAGCCTAGGGGCGGGAGGGCCAGATACGCAGTATTTT. The whole variable domain, remainder taken from reference TRBV7-2 and TRBJ2-3, is GAGVSQSPSNKVTEKGKDVELRCDPISGHTALYWYRQSLGQGLEFLIYFQGNSAPDKSGLPSDRFSAERTGGSVSTLTIQRTQQEDSAVYLCASSLGAGGPDTQYFGPGTRLTVL.

V is TRBV2 and J is TRBJ2-3; 8 bases match TRBD2. The CDR3 is made up of 16 amino acids. V was clipped by 6 bases and J by 0 bases; unmatched bases: 8. Germline CDR1 reads SNHLY; CDR2 reads FYNNEI. CDR3 loop: CASSLPAGGSTDTQYF. The DNA for the CDR3 is TGTGCCAGCAGCTTACCTGCGGGGGGCAGCACAGATACGCAGTATTTT.

The count of this clone is one. The chain has TRBV7-9 and TRBJ1-1; 10 nucleotides match TRBD1. The V segment lost 5 bases and the J segment 4 bases; nucleotides outside the gene matches: 10. CDR3 length equals 16 residues. Germline V gene lookup returns CDR1 SEHNR and CDR2 FQNEAQ (reference sequence). The CDR3 sequence is CASSLSPTGGSTEAFF. The CDR3 DNA follows: TGTGCCAGCAGCCTATCTCCGACAGGGGGCTCCACTGAAGCTTTCTTT.

The rearrangement joins TRBV5-5 to TRBJ2-1; 7 bases are shared with TRBD2. V shed 0 bases, J shed 8 bases, and the junction held 2 bases outside the gene matches. The CDR3 is 13 residues long. CDR1 is SGHKS, CDR2 YYEKEE, per germline (reference sequence). CDR3 amino acids: CASSLGGRDEQFF. CDR3 coding DNA: TGTGCCAGCAGCTTGGGAGGGAGGGATGAGCAGTTCTTC.

The gene calls are TRBV15 and TRBJ1-5; 10 bases fit TRBD1. The V and J ends lost 3 bases and 7 bases, in that order; junction bases with no gene match: 9. Germline-derived CDR1 and CDR2 are LNHNV and YYDKDF (reference sequence). CDR3 length equals 16 residues. This CDR3 is CATSRETGGLGQPQHF. DNA for the CDR3: TGTGCCACCAGCAGGGAGACAGGGGGCCTTGGCCAGCCCCAGCATTTT.

This clone turned up a few times. A clone one base away is much larger, so this may be a read error. At the DNA level, this CDR3 is encoded by other sequences in the same sample as well. The chain employs TRBV6-1 and TRBJ2-5, with TRBD2 matching over 12 bases. The CDR3 is 15 residues long. V shed 2 bases, J shed 2 bases, and the junction held 0 bases outside the gene matches. The germline gives CDR1 MNHNS, CDR2 SASEGT. CDR3 sequence: CASSELAGGQETQYF. The CDR3 DNA reads TGTGCCAGCAGTGAACTAGCGGGAGGGCAAGAGACCCAGTACTTC.

The rearrangement joins TRBV5-1 to TRBJ1-3; no firm D call. Germline loops: CDR1 SGHRS, CDR2 YFSETQ. Trimming removed 1 base at V and 1 base at J, with 6 bases between. The CDR3 is 14 amino acids. The CDR3 nucleotides read TGCGCCAGCAGCTTGCAGATGTCTGGAAACACCATATATTTT. As protein: CASSLQMSGNTIYF.

V is TRBV29-1 and J is TRBJ1-4; D ambiguous. Germline CDR1 is SQVTM and CDR2 is ANQGSEA. Trimming shortened V by 7 bases and J by 8 bases, and 11 bases separated the two germline ends. The CDR3 is 11 amino acids. CDR3 region: CSGAADEKLFF. The CDR3 DNA sequence: TGCAGCGGCGCAGCGGACGAAAAACTGTTTTTT.

The chain combines TRBV4-1 with TRBJ1-1; 9 bases align to TRBD1. V dropped 6 bases and J dropped 1; count of bases not matched to a gene: 6. CDR1 and CDR2 (germline): MGHRA, YSYEKL. This CDR3 has 15 amino acids. This CDR3 is CASRGQGIGNTEAFF. CDR3 nucleotide sequence: TGCGCCAGCAGGGGACAGGGTATCGGGAACACTGAAGCTTTCTTT.

This clone was seen only once. The chain is built from TRBV25-1 and TRBJ2-3; the D gene is possibly TRBD2 (6 bases). CDR3 size: 16 residues. Trimming stripped 1 base from V and 0 bases from J, with 11 bases between. Germline lookup yields CDR1 MGHDK and CDR2 SYGVNS. In nucleotides, the CDR3 is TGTGCCAGCAGTGAATTAGGTAGCGGTAGCACAGATACGCAGTATTTT. This encodes CASSELGSGSTDTQYF. The complete variable domain, with remaining parts taken from reference TRBV25-1 and TRBJ2-3, reads EADIYQTPRYLVIGTGKKITLECSQTMGHDKMYWYQQDPGMELHLIHYSYGVNSTEKGDLSSESTVSRIRTEHFPLTLESARPSHTSQYLCASSELGSGSTDTQYFGPGTRLTVL.

The chain employs TRBV28 and TRBJ1-2; 10 nucleotides align to TRBD1. The junction had 5 bases not matched to a gene; V was cut back by 6 bases and J by 4 bases. Germline V CDR1 and CDR2: MDHEN, SYDVKM. This CDR3 is built from 14 residues. Here the CDR3 DNA reads TGTGCCAGCAGCTATAGGACAGGGGGCTATGGCTACACCTTC. It is translated as CASSYRTGGYGYTF.

The V gene is TRBV10-1, the J gene TRBJ2-5, with 11 bases matching TRBD2. This CDR3 is built from 16 residues. Trimming at V came to 3 bases and at J to 5 bases, leaving 8 bases not matched to a gene. The germline gives CDR1 WNHNN, CDR2 SYGVQD (reference sequence). CDR3 amino acids: CASSETSSGRWETQYF. The CDR3, as DNA: TGCGCCAGCAGTGAAACGTCTAGCGGGAGGTGGGAGACCCAGTACTTC.